This record looks at one TCR beta chain sequence and its context. Time point: blood 2 weeks post-SBRT. Documented treatment: 15 Gy SBRT to primary tumor, nephrectomy 4 weeks later. Clear cell pathology was present in this patient's renal cell carcinoma. V gave up 3 bases and J gave up 2 bases, with 11 bases separating them. Germline CDR1 KGHSH, CDR2 LQKENI. This CDR3 contains 15 residues. Data came from immunoSEQ multiplex PCR; TCRdb stores just in-frame clones and leaves some out. The sample includes 70,000 or so clones, about 80% seen only once; the top ten take about 6%. The data stem from a study of radiation and T cells in renal cell carcinoma. Overall study: Nephrectomy followed 15 Gy stereotactic body radiation by 4 weeks.

The J gene is TRBJ2-1, the V gene TRBV18; a possible D gene is TRBD2 (5 bases). The sequencing here drew on blood, taken from a patient whose treatment included radiotherapy and nephrectomy. The source of this sequence is a man aged 55-75 years with renal cell carcinoma. The CDR3 sequence: CASSPRGPTYNEQFF. The CDR3 DNA reads as TGTGCCAGCTCACCCCGAGGGCCGACCTACAATGAGCAGTTCTTC.